The 12 T cell receptor beta chains reported below all come from one sample, sequenced in a study of blood T cell repertoires in COVID-19 (dated by TCRdb to 2018 to 2021). Libraries came from the immunoSEQ multiplex PCR assay. Not all clones reach the TCRdb copy of this immuneACCESS table, which keeps in-frame sequences only. Checked studies attribute under half of the gap to unresolved V genes and leave the rest unexplained. Present in this sample are roughly 100,000 clones, approximately 92% of which were seen just once. Roughly 4.2% of the sample comes from the top ten. Sequencing input: peripheral blood. The receptors originated from a man aged 18 to 35 with acute or convalescent COVID-19.

This clone was found a few times. The chain joins TRBV5-1 to TRBJ2-7; TRBD1 might be the D (6 bases). V gave up 0 bases and J gave up 4 bases, with 14 bases separating them. The CDR3 runs 15 residues. CDR1 is SGHRS and CDR2 is YFSETQ in the germline V gene. CDR3 residues: CASSLEEGTPYEQYF. The CDR3 region has the DNA TGCGCCAGCAGCTTGGAAGAAGGGACACCTTACGAGCAGTACTTC.

V gene TRBV27 combines with J gene TRBJ1-1; tentative D call: TRBD1 (6 bases). The germline V gene has CDR1 MNHEY and CDR2 SMNVEV (reference sequence). The CDR3 is 15 amino acids. V shed 7 bases and J shed 6 bases, with 21 bases lying between them. Here the CDR3 DNA reads TGTGCCAGCATTGATAGGACAGCCTTAATGGCTGAAGCTTTCTTT. This codes for CASIDRTALMAEAFF.

This chain joins TRBV30 and TRBJ2-2; the match to TRBD2 covers 8 bases. Germline CDR1 GTSNPN, CDR2 SVGIG (reference sequence). The V and J ends lost 1 base and 6 bases, in that order; junction bases with no gene match: 13. CDR3 length equals 17 residues. As DNA, the CDR3 is TGTGCCTGGAGTGATGCCGGGGGGGCCGTCGGCGCCGGGGAGCTGTTTTTT. It encodes CAWSDAGGAVGAGELFF.

V is TRBV30 and J is TRBJ2-1; possibly TRBD2 for D (6 bases). The CDR3 is 12 residues long. V gave up 0 bases and J gave up 10 bases, with 10 bases separating them. The germline CDR1 and CDR2 sequences are GTSNPN and SVGIG (reference sequence). CDR3 coding DNA: TGTGCCTGGAGTGTAATTGGAGGGGAGCAGTTCTTC. Amino acid sequence: CAWSVIGGEQFF.

This chain joins TRBV5-1 and TRBJ1-2; 12 bases line up with TRBD1. After removal of 0 bases from V and 3 bases from J, the junction contained 12 bases not matched to a gene. The germline gives CDR1 SGHRS, CDR2 YFSETQ. This CDR3 region has 19 residues. CDR3: CASSLAKGPGQGADYGYTF. The CDR3 DNA follows: TGCGCCAGCAGCTTGGCCAAAGGTCCGGGACAGGGGGCGGACTATGGCTACACCTTC. The variable domain in full, completed from reference TRBV5-1 and TRBJ1-2, reads KAGVTQTPRYLIKTRGQQVTLSCSPISGHRSVSWYQQTPGQGLQFLFEYFSETQRNKGNFPGRFSGRQFSNSRSEMNVSTLELGDSALYLCASSLAKGPGQGADYGYTFGSGTRLTVV.

V usage is TRBV6-6 and J usage is TRBJ1-3; unclear D gene. Germline V gene sequence: CDR1 MNHNY, CDR2 SVGAGI (reference sequence). V dropped 7 bases and J dropped 2 bases, with 9 bases sitting between them. CDR3 length: 13 amino acids. The CDR3 spells CASIRGTGNTIYF. The CDR3, as DNA: TGTGCCAGCATAAGAGGGACTGGAAACACCATATATTTT.

The genes are TRBV10-1 and TRBJ2-1; D is unclear. The V gene's germline CDR1 is WNHNN and CDR2 SYGVQD (reference sequence). The CDR3 runs to 15 residues. The V gene lost 5 bases and the J gene lost 5 bases, with 16 bases spanning the gap. As DNA, the CDR3 is TGCGCCAGCAGTCGGAGCCGCGATTTGGACAATGAGCAGTTCTTC. It codes for CASSRSRDLDNEQFF.

This CDR3 reads CASGLVMKDSPYEQYF. DNA for the CDR3: TGTGCTAGTGGTTTGGTAATGAAGGACAGTCCCTACGAGCAGTACTTC. The chain uses TRBV12-5 and TRBJ2-7, with a weak D call TRBD1 (6 bases). The ends were cut back, 0 bases at V and 2 bases at J, with 14 bases in the middle. The CDR3 runs to 16 residues. Per the germline V gene, CDR1 is LGHNT and CDR2 is FRNRAP.

The rearrangement uses TRBV7-9 and TRBJ2-7; TRBD1 matches at 8 bases. Germline V gives CDR1 SEHNR, CDR2 FQNEAQ (reference sequence). This CDR3 is 19 amino acids long. V gave up 1 base and J gave up 5 bases; unmatched junction bases: 19. CDR3 in amino acids: CASSLVSLYRGQGPDEQYF. The DNA of the CDR3 is TGTGCCAGCAGCTTAGTTTCGTTATATCGAGGACAGGGACCCGACGAGCAGTACTTC.

On this clone itself: Other DNA sequences in the sample encode the same CDR3. The chain carries TRBV3-1 (or the pseudogene TRBV3-2) and TRBJ1-1; 7 bases match TRBD1. Germline assignment: CDR1 LGHDT and CDR2 YNNKEL (reference sequence). CDR3 length equals 18 residues. Germline trimming cut 4 bases from V and 1 base from J; bases unmatched to any gene: 15. The CDR3 DNA is TGTGCCAGCAGCCCAGAGCAAACAGGGGTGGGGCGGAACACTGAAGCTTTCTTT. It encodes CASSPEQTGVGRNTEAFF.

The V and J genes are TRBV12-3 or TRBV12-4 and TRBJ1-1; D unclear. The V end lost 0 bases, the J end lost 10 bases, and 6 bases lay between the germline ends. The CDR3 has 11 amino acids. The CDR3 coding sequence is TGTGCCAGCAGTTTAGCGCTCGGAGCTTTCTTT. Amino acids: CASSLALGAFF.

The chain has TRBV7-9 and TRBJ1-1, with D possibly being TRBD1 (5 bases). V dropped 4 bases and J dropped 5 bases, with 14 bases sitting between them. The CDR3 sequence is 14 residues long. Per germline, CDR1 SEHNR and CDR2 FQNEAQ (reference sequence). The CDR3 here is CASSSGSQSTEAFF. In DNA, the CDR3 is TGTGCCAGCAGCTCAGGGTCCCAAAGTACTGAAGCTTTCTTT. The complete variable domain, with remaining parts taken from reference TRBV7-9 and TRBJ1-1, reads DTGVSQNPRHKITKRGQNVTFRCDPISEHNRLYWYRQTLGQGPEFLTYFQNEAQLEKSRLLSDRFSAERPKGSFSTLEIQRTEQGDSAMYLCASSSGSQSTEAFFGQGTRLTVV.